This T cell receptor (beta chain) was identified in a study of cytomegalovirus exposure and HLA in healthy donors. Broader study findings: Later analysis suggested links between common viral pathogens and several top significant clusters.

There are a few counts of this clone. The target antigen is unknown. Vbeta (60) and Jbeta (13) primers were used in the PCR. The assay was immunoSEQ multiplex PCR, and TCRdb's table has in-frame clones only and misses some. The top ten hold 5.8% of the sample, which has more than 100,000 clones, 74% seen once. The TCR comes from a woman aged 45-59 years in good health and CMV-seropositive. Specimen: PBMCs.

CDR3 sequence (DNA): TGTGCCAGCCACCGTGGGCGGGCAGATACGCAGTATTTT. Protein: CASHRGRADTQYF. The chain couples TRBV6-5 to TRBJ2-3; the D gene is possibly TRBD2 (5 bases). The V gene's germline CDR1 is MNHEY and CDR2 SVGAGI. The CDR3 has 13 residues. Trimming took off 8 bases at V and 4 bases at J, with 13 bases between the two ends.